Below are 16 T cell receptor beta chains sequenced from a single sample in a study of CD8 T cells in ankylosing spondylitis. MiXCR was run by TCRdb on the 5' RACE reads, yielding one entry per CDR3 protein. The sample has around 160,000 distinct CDR3 sequences; around 10% are singletons. The sequenced sample was blood, either unsorted or a sorted T cell fraction (not recorded which). These receptors were taken from a male donor with ankylosing spondylitis or in good health (not recorded which).

This clonotype showed up many times. The chain carries TRBV18 and TRBJ2-7; D possibly corresponds to TRBD1 (6 bases). The CDR3 runs to 14 residues. The germline V and J ends were trimmed by 5 bases and 5 bases, with 16 bases remaining between them. Germline lookup yields CDR1 KGHSH and CDR2 LQKENI. DNA for the CDR3: TGTGCCAGCTCAGTACAGGGTGCGAGCGACGAGCAGTACTTC. Protein: CASSVQGASDEQYF.

V and J are TRBV9 and TRBJ2-6; D may be TRBD1 (6 bases). Germline CDR1 SGDLS, CDR2 YYNGEE. The length of the CDR3 is 18 residues. V was pared by 0 bases and J by 2 bases, with 15 bases between. The CDR3 is CASSVVARGNTGANVLTF. Here the CDR3 DNA reads TGTGCCAGCAGCGTAGTTGCTAGGGGGAACACTGGGGCCAACGTCCTGACTTTC.

This clonotype was recorded many times. The gene calls are TRBV29-1 and TRBJ1-1; possibly TRBD1 for D (5 bases). CDR3 length: 13 amino acids. Germline values: CDR1 SQVTM, CDR2 ANQGSEA. V lost 3 bases and J lost 0, with 8 bases in between. The CDR3 sequence: CSVDDRLNTEAFF. In nucleotides, the CDR3 is TGCAGCGTTGACGACAGACTGAACACTGAAGCTTTCTTT.

This clonotype was seen ten or more times. The CDR3 loop reads CAISPRSLVAGSTGELFF. CDR3 nucleotides: TGTGCCATCAGTCCCCGATCACTAGTAGCGGGATCCACCGGGGAGCTGTTTTTT. This chain links TRBV10-3 with TRBJ2-2; 8 bases agree with TRBD2. CDR1 and CDR2 (germline): ENHRY, SYGVKD. The CDR3 length is 18 residues. The V gene end was trimmed by 5 bases and the J gene end by 4 bases; junction bases not matched to a gene: 15.

This clonotype was detected ten times or more. Here the CDR3 DNA reads TGTGCCAGCACATGGGCTGGTGGGGGCAACACTGAAGCTTTCTTT. Its protein product is CASTWAGGGNTEAFF. This rearrangement joins TRBV25-1 to TRBJ1-1; a possible D gene is TRBD1 (6 bases). Looked up from germline, CDR1 is MGHDK and CDR2 is SYGVNS. This CDR3 region has 15 residues. The V end was cut by 7 bases, the J end by 2 bases, with 17 bases between. Full variable domain (rest looked up from reference TRBV25-1 and TRBJ1-1): EADIYQTPRYLVIGTGKKITLECSQTMGHDKMYWYQQDPGMELHLIHYSYGVNSTEKGDLSSESTVSRIRTEHFPLTLESARPSHTSQYLCASTWAGGGNTEAFFGQGTRLTVV.

This clonotype was counted ten times or more. J is TRBJ2-1 and V is TRBV12-3 or TRBV12-4; D remains ambiguous. This CDR3 comprises 15 residues. V was clipped by 0 bases and J by 5 bases, with 11 bases between them. The CDR3 loop is CASSLAPASNNEQFF. Written as DNA, the CDR3 is TGTGCCAGCAGTTTAGCGCCGGCGAGCAACAATGAGCAGTTCTTC.

This clonotype was counted ten times or more. The rearrangement joins TRBV9 to TRBJ1-1; D gene ambiguous. The CDR3 contains 14 residues. Deletions cut 3 bases from V and 3 bases from J, with 12 bases between. Germline assignment: CDR1 SGDLS and CDR2 YYNGEE. CDR3 sequence: CASSALEGYTEAFF. The CDR3 coding sequence is TGTGCCAGCAGCGCCCTCGAAGGGTACACTGAAGCTTTCTTT.

At least ten counts were recorded for this clonotype. The chain employs TRBV5-1 and TRBJ2-1, with 10 positions matching TRBD2. This CDR3 comprises 22 residues. Per germline, CDR1 SGHRS and CDR2 YFSETQ. J lost 11 bases, V lost 4 bases, and 33 bases had no gene match. CDR3 nucleotides: TGCGCCAGCAGCCCTAACCTACTCCCGACTAGCGGGTCGGTCCATTCGCAGACAAAGCAGTTCTTC. Translating it yields CASSPNLLPTSGSVHSQTKQFF.

This clonotype was found many times. V gene TRBV5-6 combines with J gene TRBJ2-7; no definite D call. Trimming took 2 bases from V and 4 from J, leaving 19 bases between them. Germline V gene lookup returns CDR1 SGHDT and CDR2 YYEEEE. This CDR3 has 16 residues. The CDR3 bases are TGTGCCAGCAGCTTTTCGAGTAAAGGCACACCTTACGAGCAGTACTTC. Protein product: CASSFSSKGTPYEQYF.

This clonotype has more than one count but fewer than ten. This chain links TRBV6-5 with TRBJ2-5; possible D gene TRBD2, 5 bases. Trimming shortened V by 0 bases and J by 2 bases, and 10 bases separated the two germline ends. Germline lookup yields CDR1 MNHEY and CDR2 SVGAGI. CDR3 length: 15 residues. In nucleotides, the CDR3 is TGTGCCAGCAGTTACTCTCCCGGGGTTCAAGAGACCCAGTACTTC. This translates into CASSYSPGVQETQYF.

This clonotype turned up a few times. The chain couples TRBV29-1 to TRBJ2-7; the match to TRBD2 covers 13 bases. Germline V lookup: CDR1 SQVTM, CDR2 ANQGSEA. J lost 3 bases, V lost 6 bases, and 5 bases had no gene match. The CDR3 has 14 residues. CDR3 nucleotides: TGCAGCGTGGGGGGACTAGCGGGAATCTACGAGCAGTACTTC. This sequence encodes CSVGGLAGIYEQYF.

This chain connects TRBV7-9 to TRBJ2-1; possibly TRBD2 for D (6 bases). Germline CDR1 SEHNR, CDR2 FQNEAQ (reference sequence). This CDR3 spans 15 amino acids. Trimming removed 5 bases at V and 10 bases at J, with 21 bases between. The CDR3 DNA sequence: TGTGCCAGCAGCCCCAGGGTATCGGGGGTTCAGGAGCAGTTCTTC. Amino acid sequence: CASSPRVSGVQEQFF.

This clonotype was counted ten times or more. The chain combines TRBV9 with TRBJ2-1; a possible D gene is TRBD2 (6 bases). The CDR3 spans 14 residues. Germline V lookup: CDR1 SGDLS, CDR2 YYNGEE. V was trimmed by 3 bases and J by 12 bases, leaving 19 bases between them. As DNA, the CDR3 is TGTGCCAGCAGCGCCCCGACGCCTCCCGGGGGGCAGTTCTTC. The encoded protein is CASSAPTPPGGQFF.

This chain links TRBV4-3 with TRBJ1-2, with D maybe TRBD1 (6 bases). V was shortened by 0 bases and J by 4 bases, with 12 bases between the two germline ends. The CDR3 loop spans 15 amino acids. CDR1 and CDR2 from the germline V gene are LGHNA and YSLEER. This chain's CDR3 is CASSQDRRGSYGYTF. CDR3 bases: TGCGCCAGCAGCCAAGATCGAAGGGGGTCCTATGGCTACACCTTC.

In its sample, this clonotype was seen many times. The chain recombines TRBV4-3 with TRBJ2-5, with D unresolved. The CDR3 covers 14 residues. The germline V gene encodes CDR1 LGHNA and CDR2 YSLEER. Trimming removed 0 bases at V and 2 bases at J, with 7 bases between. The CDR3 nucleotides read TGCGCCAGCAGCCAAGATACCAGGCAAGAGACCCAGTACTTC. Translation: CASSQDTRQETQYF.

This clonotype was counted at least ten times. The J gene is TRBJ2-7, the V gene TRBV6-5, with 7 bases lining up with TRBD2. CDR1 MNHEY and CDR2 SVGAGI come from the germline V gene. CDR3 length equals 14 residues. The ends lost 2 bases at V and 2 bases at J; junction bases unmatched: 3. The CDR3: CASSYLTSAYEQYF. The CDR3 DNA follows: TGTGCCAGCAGTTACCTTACTAGCGCCTACGAGCAGTACTTC.